This record concerns one TCR beta chain sequence. As yet, its antigen is unknown. Trimming stripped 4 bases from V and 3 bases from J, with 12 bases between. The CDR3 sequence is 14 residues long. Germline V gives CDR1 KGHSH, CDR2 LQKENI. These data belong to a study of cytomegalovirus exposure and HLA in healthy donors. The wider study: The approximately 120 million unique TCR beta sequences, from about 170 million T cells, were found by an earlier analysis. Study results and limitations: The listing of 150 to 200 TCR beta chains classed them as cytomegalovirus-associated. Earlier analysis looked at TCR beta V segments, and most were productive about 87% or about 30% of the time. Several of the most significant clusters were apparently associated with common viral pathogens in a later analysis.

This PCR relied on a set of 60 Vbeta primers and 13 Jbeta primers. Clones were read by immunoSEQ multiplex PCR, and TCRdb kept only the in-frame ones, dropping some. In the table there are approximately 70,000 clones, around 77% of which are singletons. The rearrangement uses TRBV18 and TRBJ1-1; D call uncertain. The sequence derives from a man aged 50-60 years in good health and CMV-seronegative. The sequenced sample consisted of PBMCs. CDR3 in DNA: TGTGCCAGCTCACAATTCGGGGATTACACTGAAGCTTTCTTT. Amino acid sequence: CASSQFGDYTEAFF.